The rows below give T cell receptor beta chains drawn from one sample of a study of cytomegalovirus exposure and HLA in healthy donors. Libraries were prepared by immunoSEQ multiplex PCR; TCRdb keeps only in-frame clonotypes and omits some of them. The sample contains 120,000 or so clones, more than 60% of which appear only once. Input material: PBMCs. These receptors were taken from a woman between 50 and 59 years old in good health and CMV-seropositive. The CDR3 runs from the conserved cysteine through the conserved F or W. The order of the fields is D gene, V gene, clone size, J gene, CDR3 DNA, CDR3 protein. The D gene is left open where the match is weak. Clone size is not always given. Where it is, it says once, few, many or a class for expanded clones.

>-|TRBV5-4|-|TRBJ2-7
TGTGCCAGCAGCCGGGAAAACTACGAGCAGTACTTC
CASSRENYEQYF
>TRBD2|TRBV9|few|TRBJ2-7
TGTGCCAGCAGCCCACTTCCCACTAGCGGGAGCCCCTACGAGCAGTACTTC
CASSPLPTSGSPYEQYF
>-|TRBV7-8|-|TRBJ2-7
TGTGCCAGCAGCTCGTTCAGGGAAGGGGGCGAGCAGTACTTC
CASSSFREGGEQYF
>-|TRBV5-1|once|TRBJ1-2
TGCGCCAGCAGCTTGGGGCAGTCCTATGGCTACACCTTC
CASSLGQSYGYTF
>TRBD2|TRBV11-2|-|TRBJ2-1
TGTGCCAGCAGCGAAATGCGAGGTAGTCTAGCGGGAGAAAAGTTCTTC
CASSEMRGSLAGEKFF
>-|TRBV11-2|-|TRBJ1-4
TGTGCCAGCAGCCGCAGGCGAGACGAAAAACTGTTTTTT
CASSRRRDEKLFF
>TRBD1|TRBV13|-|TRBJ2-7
TGTGCCAGCAGCCCCAGGGACAGAGCTTACGAGCAGTACTTC
CASSPRDRAYEQYF
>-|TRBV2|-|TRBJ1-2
TGTGCCAGCAGTGAAGCGGGATCAAGCTTGGACTATGGCTACCCCTTC
CASSEAGSSLDYGYPF
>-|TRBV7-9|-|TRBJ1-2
TGTGCCAGCAGCTTAGCGCAGGGCTGGGGCTACACCTTC
CASSLAQGWGYTF
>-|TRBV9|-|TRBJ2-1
TGTGCCAGCAGCGACCCTCGCGGGTCCCATGAGCAGTTCTTC
CASSDPRGSHEQFF
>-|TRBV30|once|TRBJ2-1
TGTGCCTGGAGTGTTCTCAGCGGGCGACGGGGAAGGAATGAGCAGTTCTTC
CAWSVLSGRRGRNEQFF
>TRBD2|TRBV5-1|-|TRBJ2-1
TGCGCCAGCAGCTTGAGTCGGACTAGCAAAGATGAGCAGTTCTTC
CASSLSRTSKDEQFF
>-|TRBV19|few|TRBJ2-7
TGTGCCAGTAGTATTCTCGGGAGCTGGGGAAACGAGCAGTACTTC
CASSILGSWGNEQYF
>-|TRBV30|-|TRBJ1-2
TGTGCCTGGAGTGCCCAGACTGGGTATGGCTACACCTTC
CAWSAQTGYGYTF
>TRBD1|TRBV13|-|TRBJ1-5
TGTGCCAGCAGCTACAGGGGCGCCTCTTCCAATCAGCCCCAGCATTTT
CASSYRGASSNQPQHF
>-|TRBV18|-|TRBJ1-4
TGTGCCAGCTCAGCTACAGGGCTCACAACTAATGAAAAACTGTTTTTT
CASSATGLTTNEKLFF
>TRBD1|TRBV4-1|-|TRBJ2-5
TGCGCCAGCAGCCAGGGGGACAGCGTGCGTACCCAGTACTTC
CASSQGDSVRTQYF
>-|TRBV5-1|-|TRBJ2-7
TGCGCCAGCAGCCGGGGATTATCCTCCTACGAGCAGTACTTC
CASSRGLSSYEQYF
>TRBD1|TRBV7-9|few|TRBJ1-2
TGTGCCAGCAGCTCCCGGGACAGGGGATTTGGTGGCTACACCTTC
CASSSRDRGFGGYTF
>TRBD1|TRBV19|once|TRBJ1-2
TGTGCCAGTAGTGGATTGGGACAGGTCTATGGCTACACCTTC
CASSGLGQVYGYTF
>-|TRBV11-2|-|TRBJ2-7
TGTGCCAGCAGCTTACCACCCCACGGGTTCACCCACGAGCAGTACTTC
CASSLPPHGFTHEQYF
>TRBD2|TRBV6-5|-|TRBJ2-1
TGTGCCAGCAGTTACGGACTAGCCTCCTACAATGAGCAGTTCTTC
CASSYGLASYNEQFF
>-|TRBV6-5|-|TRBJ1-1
TGTGCCAGCAGTTATTCAAGCTGGAACACTGAAGCTTTCTTT
CASSYSSWNTEAFF
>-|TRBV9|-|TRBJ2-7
TGTGCCAGCAGCGAACGATCTGGGAGCTCCTACGAGCAGTACTTC
CASSERSGSSYEQYF